This TCR beta chain was identified during a study of blood T cell repertoires in COVID-19. About the research overall: Material from acute and convalescent COVID-19 was sourced from the United States, Italy and Spain. PBMCs, B-cell-depleted T cells, or T cells provided the cDNA or gDNA that made up the material.

Per the germline V gene, CDR1 is SGHDT and CDR2 is YYEEEE. This CDR3 is 13 amino acids long. The germline V and J ends were trimmed by 4 bases and 3 bases, with 11 bases remaining between them. A Seattle source enrolled patients during active infection and followed them longitudinally. Libraries were prepared by immunoSEQ multiplex PCR; TCRdb keeps only in-frame clonotypes and omits some of them. The sample lists roughly 480,000 clones; 75% to 90% were seen once. The chain couples TRBV5-6 to TRBJ2-7, with D perhaps matching TRBD1 (6 bases). The source is a man younger than 30 with COVID-19, enrolled during active disease. Sequenced sample: peripheral blood. DNA of the CDR3: TGTGCCAGCAGCGCGGACAGTTTCTACGAGCAGTACTTC. It codes for CASSADSFYEQYF.